This T cell receptor beta chain was recovered during a study of blood T cell repertoires in COVID-19. Study-level background: Samples of COVID-19 (acute and convalescent) were obtained from the United States, Italy and Spain. T cells, B-cell-depleted T cells, or PBMCs provided the cDNA or gDNA that served as material.

Per the original data handling: How many nucleated cells were present was estimated from reference gene primer amplification. Some clones are missing from TCRdb's copy, which holds only in-frame ones; the method was immunoSEQ multiplex PCR. V and J calls plus clone size are reproduced from that table; the DNA served to infer D and trimming. Here the sample spans tens of thousands of clones, around 85% being singletons. The origin of this receptor is an older woman with active or convalescent COVID-19. The sequencing sample was made of peripheral blood.

In DNA, the CDR3 is TGTGCCAGCAGCCCTCTAGCGGGGGGGCAGTTCTTC. This sequence encodes CASSPLAGGQFF. The chain joins TRBV11-2 to TRBJ2-1; 11 bases map to TRBD2. V dropped 5 bases and J dropped 12; count of bases not matched to a gene: 3. The CDR3 sequence is 12 residues long. Germline values: CDR1 SGHAT, CDR2 FQNNGV.